This T cell receptor beta chain was captured in a study of cytomegalovirus exposure and HLA in healthy donors. Study information: Of 398 genotyped donors, 65% to 85% clustered with self-reported Caucasian donors. Whole-study findings and limits: Donors were assumed by presence/absence analyses to have roughly uniform sequencing depth. For most TCR sequences rarity was the rule, although some public TCRs occurred in many donors.

Worth noting for this clone: What it binds is unknown.

Germline trimming cut 9 bases from V and 4 bases from J; bases unmatched to any gene: 3. Per the germline V gene, CDR1 is ENHRY and CDR2 is SYGVKD. This CDR3 is 12 amino acids long. The PCR was carried out with 60 Vbeta primers and 13 Jbeta primers. Generated by immunoSEQ multiplex PCR, the TCRdb table keeps only in-frame clones and is missing some. This table holds 80,000 to 100,000 clones, about 81% found once. V is TRBV10-3 and J is TRBJ1-2; TRBD1 matches 9 bases. The specimen was PBMCs. This TCR came from a man in his forties or fifties in good health and CMV-seronegative. The CDR3, as DNA: TGTGCCATGGGACAGGGCTCCTATGGCTACACCTTC. The encoded protein is CAMGQGSYGYTF.